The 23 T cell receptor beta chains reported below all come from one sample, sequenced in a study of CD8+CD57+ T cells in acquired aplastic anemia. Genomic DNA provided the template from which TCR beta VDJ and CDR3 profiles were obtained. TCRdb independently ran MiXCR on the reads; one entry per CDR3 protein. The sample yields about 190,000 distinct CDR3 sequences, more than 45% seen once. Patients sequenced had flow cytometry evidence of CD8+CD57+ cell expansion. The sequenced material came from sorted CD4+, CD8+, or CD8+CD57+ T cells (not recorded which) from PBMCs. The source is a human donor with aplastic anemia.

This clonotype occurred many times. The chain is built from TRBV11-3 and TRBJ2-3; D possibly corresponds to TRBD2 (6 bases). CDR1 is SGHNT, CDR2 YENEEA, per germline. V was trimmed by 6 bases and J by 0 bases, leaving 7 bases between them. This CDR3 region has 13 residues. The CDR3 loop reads CASRRGSTDTQYF. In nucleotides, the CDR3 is TGTGCCAGCAGGCGGGGCAGCACAGATACGCAGTATTTT.

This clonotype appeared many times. Here the CDR3 DNA reads TGTGCCAGTAGTGCCGGGCAGCCCCAGCATTTT. Protein: CASSAGQPQHF. The chain links TRBV19 to TRBJ1-5; D is undetermined. The CDR3 totals 11 residues. With 5 bases removed from V and 7 bases from J, the gap between germline ends came to 6 bases. CDR1 and CDR2 from the germline V gene are LNHDA and SQIVND (reference sequence).

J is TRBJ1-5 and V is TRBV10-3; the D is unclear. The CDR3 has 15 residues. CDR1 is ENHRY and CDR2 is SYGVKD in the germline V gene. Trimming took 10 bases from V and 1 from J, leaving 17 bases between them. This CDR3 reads CASSPRGFSNQPQHF. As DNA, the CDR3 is TGTGCCAGCAGCCCCCGGGGTTTCAGCAATCAGCCCCAGCATTTT.

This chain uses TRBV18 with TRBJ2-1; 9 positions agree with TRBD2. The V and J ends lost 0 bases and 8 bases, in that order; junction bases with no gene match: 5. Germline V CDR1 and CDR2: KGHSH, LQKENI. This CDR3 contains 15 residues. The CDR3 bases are TGTGCCAGCTCACCACCTAGCGGGAGTTCAGATGAGCAGTTCTTC. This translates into CASSPPSGSSDEQFF. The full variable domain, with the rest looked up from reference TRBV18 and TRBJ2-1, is NAGVMQNPRHLVRRRGQEARLRCSPMKGHSHVYWYRQLPEEGLKFMVYLQKENIIDESGMPKERFSAEFPKEGPSILRIQQVVRGDSAAYFCASSPPSGSSDEQFFGPGTRLTVL.

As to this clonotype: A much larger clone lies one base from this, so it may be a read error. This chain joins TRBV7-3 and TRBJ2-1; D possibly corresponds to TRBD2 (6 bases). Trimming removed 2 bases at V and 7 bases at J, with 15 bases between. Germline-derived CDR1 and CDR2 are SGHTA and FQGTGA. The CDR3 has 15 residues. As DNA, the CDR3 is TGTGCCAGCAGCTTATACGGGGCTAGCGCAAATGAGCAGTTCTTC. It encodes CASSLYGASANEQFF. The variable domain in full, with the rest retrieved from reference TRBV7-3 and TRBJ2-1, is GAGVSQTPSNKVTEKGKYVELRCDPISGHTALYWYRQSLGQGPEFLIYFQGTGAADDSGLPNDRFFAVRPEGSVSTLKIQRTERGDSAVYLCASSLYGASANEQFFGPGTRLTVL.

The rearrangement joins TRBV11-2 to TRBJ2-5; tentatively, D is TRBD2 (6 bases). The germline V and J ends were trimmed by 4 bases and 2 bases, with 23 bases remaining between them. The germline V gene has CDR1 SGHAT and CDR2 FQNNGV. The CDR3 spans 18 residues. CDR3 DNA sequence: TGTGCCAGCAGCTCCCAAAACCGACTAGTAGCGGCTCAAGAGACCCAGTACTTC. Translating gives CASSSQNRLVAAQETQYF.

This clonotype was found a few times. CDR3 region: CASSLGDRGLQQYF. CDR3 in DNA: TGTGCCAGCAGCTTGGGGGACAGGGGTTTACAGCAGTACTTC. V is TRBV5-6 and J is TRBJ2-7, with 10 positions matching TRBD1. With 0 bases clipped from V and 8 bases from J, the junction kept 5 bases outside the gene matches. CDR1 and CDR2 (germline): SGHDT, YYEEEE. This CDR3 is built from 14 residues.

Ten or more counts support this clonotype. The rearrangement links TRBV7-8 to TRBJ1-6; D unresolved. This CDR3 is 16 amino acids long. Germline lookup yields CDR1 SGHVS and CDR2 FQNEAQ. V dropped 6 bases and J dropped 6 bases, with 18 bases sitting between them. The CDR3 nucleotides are TGTGCCAGCAGTTCCGGGAGGGCGCGACTTAATTCACCCCTCCACTTT. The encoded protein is CASSSGRARLNSPLHF.

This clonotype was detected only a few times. CDR3 sequence: CASTRDSYMNTEAFF. The CDR3 DNA reads TGTGCCAGCACCAGGGACAGCTATATGAACACTGAAGCTTTCTTT. This chain uses TRBV2 with TRBJ1-1, with 7 bases that match TRBD1. The germline V gene has CDR1 SNHLY and CDR2 FYNNEI. The CDR3 consists of 15 residues. The ends lost 7 bases at V and 0 bases at J; junction bases unmatched: 8.

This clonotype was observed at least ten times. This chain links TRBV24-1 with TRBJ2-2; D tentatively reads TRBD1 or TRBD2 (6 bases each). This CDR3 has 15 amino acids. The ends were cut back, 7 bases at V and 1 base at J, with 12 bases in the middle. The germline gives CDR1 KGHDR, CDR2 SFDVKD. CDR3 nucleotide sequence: TGTGCCACCAGGGGGGGCATGTTGAACACCGGGGAGCTGTTTTTT. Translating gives CATRGGMLNTGELFF.

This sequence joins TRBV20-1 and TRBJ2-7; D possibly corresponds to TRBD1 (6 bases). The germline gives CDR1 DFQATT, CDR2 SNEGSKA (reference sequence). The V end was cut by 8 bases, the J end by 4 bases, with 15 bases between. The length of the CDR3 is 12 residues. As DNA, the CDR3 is TGCAGTTCTCCAGGGGTATTGTACGAGCAGTACTTC. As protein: CSSPGVLYEQYF.

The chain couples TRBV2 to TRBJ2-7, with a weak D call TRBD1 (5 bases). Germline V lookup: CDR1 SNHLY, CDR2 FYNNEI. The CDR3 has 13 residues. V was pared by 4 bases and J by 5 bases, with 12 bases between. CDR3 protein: CASSVSRAHEQYF. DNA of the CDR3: TGTGCCAGCAGTGTATCCAGGGCCCACGAGCAGTACTTC. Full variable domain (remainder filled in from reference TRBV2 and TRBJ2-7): EPEVTQTPSHQVTQMGQEVILRCVPISNHLYFYWYRQILGQKVEFLVSFYNNEISEKSEIFDDQFSVERPDGSNFTLKIRSTKLEDSAMYFCASSVSRAHEQYFGPGTRLTVT.

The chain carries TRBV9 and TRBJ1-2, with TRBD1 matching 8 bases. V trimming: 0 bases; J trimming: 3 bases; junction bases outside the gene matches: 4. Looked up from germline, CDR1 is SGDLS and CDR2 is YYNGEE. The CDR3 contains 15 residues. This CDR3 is CASSVAAGGDYGYTF. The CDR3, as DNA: TGTGCCAGCAGCGTAGCGGCAGGGGGCGACTATGGCTACACCTTC.

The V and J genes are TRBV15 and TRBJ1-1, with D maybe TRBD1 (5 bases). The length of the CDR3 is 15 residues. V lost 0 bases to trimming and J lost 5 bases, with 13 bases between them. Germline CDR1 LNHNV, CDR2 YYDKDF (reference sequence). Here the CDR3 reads CATSRDRATGTEAFF. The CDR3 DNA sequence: TGTGCCACCAGCAGAGACAGGGCTACCGGGACTGAAGCTTTCTTT.

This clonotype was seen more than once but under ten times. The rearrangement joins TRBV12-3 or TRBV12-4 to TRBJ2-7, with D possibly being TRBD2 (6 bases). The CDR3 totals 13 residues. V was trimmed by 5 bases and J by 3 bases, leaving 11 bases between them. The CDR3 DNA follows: TGTGCCAGCAGTCTGGGAGGACTCTACGAGCAGTACTTC. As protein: CASSLGGLYEQYF.

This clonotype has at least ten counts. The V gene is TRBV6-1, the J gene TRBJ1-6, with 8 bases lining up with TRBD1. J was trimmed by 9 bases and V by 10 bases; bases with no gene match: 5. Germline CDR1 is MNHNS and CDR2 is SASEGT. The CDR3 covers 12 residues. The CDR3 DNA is TGTGCCACCAGACAGGGGAGTTCACCCCTCCACTTT. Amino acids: CATRQGSSPLHF.

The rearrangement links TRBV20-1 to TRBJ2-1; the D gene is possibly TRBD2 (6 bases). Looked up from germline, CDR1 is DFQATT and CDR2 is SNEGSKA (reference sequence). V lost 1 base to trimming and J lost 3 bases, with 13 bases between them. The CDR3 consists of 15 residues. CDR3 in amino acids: CSARAGGGHYNEQFF. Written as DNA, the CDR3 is TGCAGTGCTAGAGCCGGGGGAGGCCACTACAATGAGCAGTTCTTC.

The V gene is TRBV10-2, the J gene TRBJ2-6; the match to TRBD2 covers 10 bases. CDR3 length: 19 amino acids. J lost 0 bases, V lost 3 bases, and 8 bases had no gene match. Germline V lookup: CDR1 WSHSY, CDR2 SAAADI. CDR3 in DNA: TGCGCCAGCAGTGACAGGACTAGCGGAGGAAACTCTGGGGCCAACGTCCTGACTTTC. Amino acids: CASSDRTSGGNSGANVLTF.

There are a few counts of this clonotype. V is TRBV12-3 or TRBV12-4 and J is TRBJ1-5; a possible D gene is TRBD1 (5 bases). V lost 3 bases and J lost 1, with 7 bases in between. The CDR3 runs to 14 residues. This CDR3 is CASSLRGSNQPQHF. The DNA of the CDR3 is TGTGCCAGCAGTTTGAGGGGAAGCAATCAGCCCCAGCATTTT.

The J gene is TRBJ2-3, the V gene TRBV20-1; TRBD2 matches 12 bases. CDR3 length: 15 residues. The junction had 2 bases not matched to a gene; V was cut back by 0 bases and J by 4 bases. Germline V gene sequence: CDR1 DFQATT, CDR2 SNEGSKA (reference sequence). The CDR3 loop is CSARETSGGPDTQYF. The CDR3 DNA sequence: TGCAGTGCTAGAGAGACTAGCGGGGGCCCAGATACGCAGTATTTT.

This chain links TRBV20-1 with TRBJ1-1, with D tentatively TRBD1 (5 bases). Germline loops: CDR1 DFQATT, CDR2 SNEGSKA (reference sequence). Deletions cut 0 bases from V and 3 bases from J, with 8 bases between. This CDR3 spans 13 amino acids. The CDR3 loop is CSARDGGDTEAFF. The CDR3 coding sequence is TGCAGTGCTAGAGATGGGGGGGACACTGAAGCTTTCTTT.

The CDR3 bases are TGTGCCAGCAGACAGGGGGTGGGAGAGCAGTACTTC. It encodes CASRQGVGEQYF. The V gene is TRBV2, the J gene TRBJ2-7, with 8 nucleotides matching TRBD1. Germline lookup yields CDR1 SNHLY and CDR2 FYNNEI. This CDR3 is 12 amino acids long. V lost 6 bases to trimming and J lost 7 bases; unmatched junction nucleotides: 5.

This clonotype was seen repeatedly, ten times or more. In nucleotides, the CDR3 is TGCAGCCCCGGAAACAGGGGCAATTCACCCCTCCACTTT. This sequence encodes CSPGNRGNSPLHF. The V call is TRBV20-1, the J call TRBJ1-6; 7 bases align to TRBD1. There are 13 residues in the CDR3. The V gene's germline CDR1 is DFQATT and CDR2 SNEGSKA (reference sequence).